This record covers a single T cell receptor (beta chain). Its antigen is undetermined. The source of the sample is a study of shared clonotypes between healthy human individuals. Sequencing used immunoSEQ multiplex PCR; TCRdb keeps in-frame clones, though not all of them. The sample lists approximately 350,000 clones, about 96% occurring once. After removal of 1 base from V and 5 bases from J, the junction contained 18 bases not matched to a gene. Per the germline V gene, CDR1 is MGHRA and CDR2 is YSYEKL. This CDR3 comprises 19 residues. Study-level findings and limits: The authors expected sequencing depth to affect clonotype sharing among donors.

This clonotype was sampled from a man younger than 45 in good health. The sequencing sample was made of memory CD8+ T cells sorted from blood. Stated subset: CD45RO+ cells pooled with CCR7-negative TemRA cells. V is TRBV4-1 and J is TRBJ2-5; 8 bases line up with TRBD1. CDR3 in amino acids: CASSQAIPARTGSRETQYF. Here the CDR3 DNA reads TGCGCCAGCAGCCAAGCAATACCCGCGAGGACAGGGAGTAGGGAGACCCAGTACTTC.